This T cell receptor beta chain was identified in a study of control samples from healthy donors and cancer patients. Repertoires were generated with immunoSEQ multiplex PCR, while TCRdb's copy carries only in-frame clones and drops some. The table has some 99,000 clones, 90% seen once. The germline gives CDR1 MNHEY, CDR2 SVGEGT. Trimming took 5 bases from V and 0 from J, leaving 13 bases between them. The CDR3 extends over 16 amino acids. Sample: blood. V gene TRBV6-2 or TRBV6-3 combines with J gene TRBJ1-4, with D uncertain. This clonotype was obtained from a human donor in good health. The donor label of this sample is uncertain. DNA for the CDR3: TGTGCCAGCAGTATCCTAAAAGGTTCAACTAATGAAAAACTGTTTTTT. Protein: CASSILKGSTNEKLFF.